This T cell receptor beta chain was captured by sequencing in a study of T cell responses to AZD1222 COVID-19 vaccine. Notes on the study in general: Donors were mostly white British, more females; clonal diversity possibly underestimated. At baseline, just five to seven AZD1222 recipients tested seropositive. The reported proportion of spike-specific TCRs targeting unmutated variant regions was nearly half. When two AZD1222 doses had been given, Spike-specific TCR breadth and depth rose.

Note on this clone: Antigen specificity is unknown.

Germline CDR1 is MNHEY and CDR2 is SVGAGI. V lost 6 bases and J 0 bases, leaving 8 bases between the germline ends. The CDR3 totals 13 residues. Produced via immunoSEQ multiplex PCR; TCRdb's table is partial and in-frame only. The sample holds roughly 120,000 clones, 88% seen once. The chain recombines TRBV6-5 with TRBJ1-1; no firm D call. The TCR sequence derives from an adult in good health. Specimen: peripheral blood, collected on day 0 of MenACWY control vaccination. Here the CDR3 reads CASRRPLNTEAFF. In nucleotides, the CDR3 is TGTGCCAGCAGAAGACCTTTGAACACTGAAGCTTTCTTT.